Listed below are T cell receptor beta chains from one sample, sequenced in a study of T cell changes during pregnancy in multiple sclerosis. The protocol was immunoSEQ multiplex PCR, while the TCRdb copy is restricted to in-frame clones and leaves out a portion. The table shows roughly 37,000 clones, with approximately 92% occurring only once. The specimen was CD8+ T cells from peripheral blood mononuclear cells, collected before pregnancy. These receptors all stem from a female donor with multiple sclerosis, enrolled in a pregnancy study. The CDR3 runs from the conserved cysteine through the conserved F or W. Expanded clones get a size class; other rows say once, few or many, or leave the size out.

clone_size: -; v_call: TRBV7-6; cdr3_aa: CASSLATGTGKSGELFF
clone_size: -; v_call: TRBV6-6; cdr3_aa: CASRDVGPGDEQFF
clone_size: -; v_call: TRBV1; cdr3_aa: CTSSPSGAGTGANVLTF
clone_size: -; v_call: TRBV5-6; cdr3_aa: CASSLAGGYSNQPQHF
clone_size: -; v_call: TRBV27; cdr3_aa: CASSPLTGGSSYEQYF
clone_size: -; v_call: TRBV29-1; cdr3_aa: CSVKGGTDTYEQYF
clone_size: -; v_call: TRBV5-1; cdr3_aa: CASSPVTGGRDETQYF
clone_size: -; v_call: TRBV9; cdr3_aa: CASSVADTSGNTIYF
clone_size: -; v_call: TRBV7-6; cdr3_aa: CASSPPQRNTEAFF
clone_size: -; v_call: TRBV14; cdr3_aa: CASSPGTGGLGDEKLFF
clone_size: -; v_call: TRBV7-9; cdr3_aa: CASSLGTGGNYGYTF
clone_size: -; v_call: TRBV28; cdr3_aa: CASSLSSGANVLTF
clone_size: -; v_call: TRBV2; cdr3_aa: CASSVLAERSYEQYF
clone_size: -; v_call: TRBV27; cdr3_aa: CASSFTGRTGELFF
clone_size: -; v_call: TRBV19; cdr3_aa: CASTGAMFGSGANVLTF
clone_size: once; v_call: TRBV10-2; cdr3_aa: CASIAAAASDEQFF
clone_size: -; v_call: TRBV7-2; cdr3_aa: CASSPFIFSSYNEQFF
clone_size: -; v_call: TRBV11-1; cdr3_aa: CASSATGDRSTEAFF
clone_size: -; v_call: TRBV9; cdr3_aa: CASSVGQGAYEQYF
clone_size: -; v_call: TRBV6-5; cdr3_aa: CASSKTGGGYEQYF
clone_size: -; v_call: TRBV6-1; cdr3_aa: CASSEALASGGVYEQYF
clone_size: -; v_call: TRBV29-1; cdr3_aa: CSVGGEGTEAFF
clone_size: -; v_call: TRBV7-2; cdr3_aa: CACPRGRDTGELFF
clone_size: -; v_call: TRBV11-3; cdr3_aa: CASSLEARLTYEQYF
clone_size: -; v_call: TRBV7-9; cdr3_aa: CASSLEGGGRYEQYF
clone_size: -; v_call: TRBV2; cdr3_aa: CAPGKVAVNTEAFF
clone_size: once; v_call: TRBV5-6; cdr3_aa: CASSGYGLAGGAETQYF
clone_size: -; v_call: TRBV27; cdr3_aa: CASGETLEQYF
clone_size: -; v_call: TRBV9; cdr3_aa: CASSGQDHPYGYTF
clone_size: -; v_call: TRBV7-6; cdr3_aa: CASSPGTGGRAFF
clone_size: -; v_call: TRBV6-5; cdr3_aa: CASSYLDRSSYEQYF
clone_size: few; v_call: TRBV6-4; cdr3_aa: CASSDSFASTGELFF
clone_size: -; v_call: TRBV5-1; cdr3_aa: CASSLRGSGSSYEQYF